This is a list of T cell receptor beta chains from one sample in a study of OX40 agonist ivuxolimab in advanced cancers. Generated by immunoSEQ multiplex PCR, the TCRdb table keeps only in-frame clones and is missing some. The profile covers some 41,000 clones, with approximately 84% appearing a single time and 15% to 20% taken by the ten largest. The sample in question was CD4+ or CD8+ T cells sorted from blood, obtained in a trial of the OX40 agonist ivuxolimab. The receptor set was obtained from an adult with an advanced solid tumor such as melanoma, head and neck, liver or kidney cancer. Both conserved end residues are part of each CDR3. The D gene is left open where the match is weak. Clone size is stated in some rows and not others, as once, few, many or a class when expanded.

D: .
V: TRBV28
size: .
J: TRBJ1-2
CDR3: CASTTPPAGIYGYTF
DNA: TGTGCCAGCACCACTCCTCCAGCCGGGATCTATGGCTACACCTTC

D: .
V: TRBV9
size: few
J: TRBJ1-1
CDR3: CASSVGGGGNTEAFF
DNA: TGTGCCAGCAGCGTAGGAGGGGGGGGGAACACTGAAGCTTTCTTT

D: .
V: TRBV7-9
size: .
J: TRBJ2-7
CDR3: CASSRADSSYEQYF
DNA: TGTGCCAGCAGCCGCGCGGACTCCTCCTACGAGCAGTACTTC

D: TRBD2
V: TRBV27
size: .
J: TRBJ2-3
CDR3: CASSFWASGGDTQYF
DNA: TGTGCCAGCAGTTTTTGGGCTAGCGGGGGGGATACGCAGTATTTT

D: .
V: TRBV13
size: .
J: TRBJ1-1
CDR3: CASSFGGTEAFF
DNA: TGTGCCAGCAGCTTTGGAGGGACTGAAGCTTTCTTT

D: .
V: TRBV18
size: .
J: TRBJ2-1
CDR3: CASSPVARGVYNEQFF
DNA: TGTGCCAGCTCACCAGTTGCCCGCGGGGTCTACAATGAGCAGTTCTTC

D: TRBD2
V: TRBV7-6
size: .
J: TRBJ2-1
CDR3: CASSLATSGSFNEQFF
DNA: TGTGCCAGCAGCTTAGCAACTAGCGGGAGCTTTAATGAGCAGTTCTTC

D: .
V: TRBV19
size: .
J: TRBJ1-1
CDR3: CASSKAMNTEAFF
DNA: TGTGCCAGTAGCAAAGCCATGAACACTGAAGCTTTCTTT

D: .
V: TRBV19
size: .
J: TRBJ1-2
CDR3: CASMGREGGYGYTF
DNA: TGTGCCAGTATGGGGAGGGAGGGGGGCTATGGCTACACCTTC

D: .
V: TRBV7-2
size: .
J: TRBJ1-5
CDR3: CASSLEGERINQPQHF
DNA: TGTGCCAGCAGCTTAGAAGGGGAGCGGATCAATCAGCCCCAGCATTTT

D: .
V: TRBV9
size: .
J: TRBJ1-2
CDR3: CASSVAQDNNYGYTF
DNA: TGTGCCAGCAGCGTAGCACAGGACAATAACTATGGCTACACCTTC

D: TRBD1
V: TRBV4-2
size: .
J: TRBJ2-7
CDR3: CASSQDVTGRGSYEQYF
DNA: TGTGCCAGCAGCCAAGATGTCACCGGCAGGGGGTCCTACGAGCAGTACTTC

D: .
V: TRBV4-3
size: .
J: TRBJ2-3
CDR3: CASSQEVWDSTDTQYF
DNA: TGCGCCAGCAGCCAAGAAGTCTGGGACAGCACAGATACGCAGTATTTT

D: .
V: TRBV4-3
size: once
J: TRBJ1-2
CDR3: CASSQRTPYGYGYTF
DNA: TGCGCCAGCAGCCAGCGGACACCTTACGGCTATGGCTACACCTTC

D: .
V: TRBV7-3
size: .
J: TRBJ2-1
CDR3: CASSLGTPNEQFF
DNA: TGTGCCAGCAGCCTCGGGACTCCCAATGAGCAGTTCTTC

D: .
V: TRBV9
size: .
J: TRBJ2-2
CDR3: CASSPPFVGQILGELFF
DNA: TGTGCCAGCAGCCCCCCTTTCGTTGGGCAGATTCTAGGGGAGCTGTTTTTT